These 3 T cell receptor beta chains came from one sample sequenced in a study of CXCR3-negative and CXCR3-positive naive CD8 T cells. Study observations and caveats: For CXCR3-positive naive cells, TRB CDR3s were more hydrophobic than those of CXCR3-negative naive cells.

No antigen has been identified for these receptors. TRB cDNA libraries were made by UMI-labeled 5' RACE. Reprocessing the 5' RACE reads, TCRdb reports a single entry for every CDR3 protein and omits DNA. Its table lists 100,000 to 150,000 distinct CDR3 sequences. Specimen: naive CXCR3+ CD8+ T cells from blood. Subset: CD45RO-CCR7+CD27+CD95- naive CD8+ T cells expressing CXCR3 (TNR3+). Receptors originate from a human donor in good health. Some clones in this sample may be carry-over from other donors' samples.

CDR3 protein: CAWSAQGGEKLFF. The rearrangement uses TRBV30 and TRBJ1-4; no DNA is available, so the TRBD1 call from TCRdb remains unchecked. Germline assignment: CDR1 GTSNPN and CDR2 SVGIG (reference sequence). The CDR3 consists of 13 residues.

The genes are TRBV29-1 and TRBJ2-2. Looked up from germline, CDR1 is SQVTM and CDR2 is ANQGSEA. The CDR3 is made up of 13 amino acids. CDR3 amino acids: CSVADPNTGELFF.

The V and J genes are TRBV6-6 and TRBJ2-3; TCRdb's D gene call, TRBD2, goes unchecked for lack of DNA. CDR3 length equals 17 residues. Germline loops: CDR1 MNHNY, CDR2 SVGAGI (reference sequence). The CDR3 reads CASSFGLAGGPEDTQYF.